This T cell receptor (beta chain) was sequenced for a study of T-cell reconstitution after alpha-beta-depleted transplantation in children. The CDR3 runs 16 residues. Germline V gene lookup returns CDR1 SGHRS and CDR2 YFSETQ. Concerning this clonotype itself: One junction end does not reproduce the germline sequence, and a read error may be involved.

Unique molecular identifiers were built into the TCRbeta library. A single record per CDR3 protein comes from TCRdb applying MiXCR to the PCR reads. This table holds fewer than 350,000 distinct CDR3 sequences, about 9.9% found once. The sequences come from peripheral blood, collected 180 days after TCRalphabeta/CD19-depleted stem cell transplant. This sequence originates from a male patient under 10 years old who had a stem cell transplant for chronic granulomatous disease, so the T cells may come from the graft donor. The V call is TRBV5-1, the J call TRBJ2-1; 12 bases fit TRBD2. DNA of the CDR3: TGCGCCAGCAGCCTTACTAGCGGGAGGTCCTACAATGAGCAGCTCTTC. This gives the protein CASSLTSGRSYNEQLF.